This TCR beta chain was recovered during a study of blood T cells in healthy people across ages. Notes on the study in general: It was held that the diversity estimates obtained from one million T cells were underestimates.

Concerning this clonotype itself: Antigen: not known.

Alongside a J-beta primer mix, a sample-barcoded 5' primer served in a second PCR lasting about 7 to 12 cycles. One entry per CDR3 protein, called by TCRdb with MiXCR from the 5' RACE reads. The profile shows hundreds of thousands of distinct CDR3 sequences, around a fifth of them singletons. The sequence was obtained from a man between 65 and 80 years old in good health. Sequencing was done on a sample of blood.

The CDR3 nucleotides read TGTGCCAGCAGCTCTCGGGACGCCTCCTACGAGCAGTACTTC. Translated: CASSSRDASYEQYF. The chain has TRBV7-9 and TRBJ2-7; the D gene could be TRBD1 or TRBD2 (5 bases each). Germline CDR1 is SEHNR and CDR2 is FQNEAQ (reference sequence). The CDR3 sequence is 14 residues long. Trimming shortened V by 4 bases and J by 0 bases, and 10 bases separated the two germline ends.